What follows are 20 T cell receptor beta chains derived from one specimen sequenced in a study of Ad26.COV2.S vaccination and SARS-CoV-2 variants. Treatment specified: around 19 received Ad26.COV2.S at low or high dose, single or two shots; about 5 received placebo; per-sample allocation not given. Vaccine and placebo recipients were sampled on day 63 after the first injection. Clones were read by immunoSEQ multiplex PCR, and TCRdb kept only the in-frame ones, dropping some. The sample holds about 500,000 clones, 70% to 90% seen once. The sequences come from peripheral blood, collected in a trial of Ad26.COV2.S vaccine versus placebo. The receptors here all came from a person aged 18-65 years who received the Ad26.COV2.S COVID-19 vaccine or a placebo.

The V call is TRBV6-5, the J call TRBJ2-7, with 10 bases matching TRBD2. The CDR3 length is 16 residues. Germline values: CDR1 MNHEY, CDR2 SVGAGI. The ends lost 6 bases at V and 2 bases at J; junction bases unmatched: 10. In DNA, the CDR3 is TGTGCCAGCAGCTACCGTCTAGCGGGGGCCGCCTACGAGCAGTACTTC. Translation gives CASSYRLAGAAYEQYF.

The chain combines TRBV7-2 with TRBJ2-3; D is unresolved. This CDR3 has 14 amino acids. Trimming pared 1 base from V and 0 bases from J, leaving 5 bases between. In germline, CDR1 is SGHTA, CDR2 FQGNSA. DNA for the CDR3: TGTGCCAGCAGCTTAGACTGGAGCACAGATACGCAGTATTTT. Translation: CASSLDWSTDTQYF.

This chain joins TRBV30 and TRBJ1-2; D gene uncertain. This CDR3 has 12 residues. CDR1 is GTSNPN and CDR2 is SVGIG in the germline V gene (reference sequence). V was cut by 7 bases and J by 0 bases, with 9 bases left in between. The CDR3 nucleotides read TGTGCCTTTAATACCGCTAACTATGGCTACACCTTC. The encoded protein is CAFNTANYGYTF.

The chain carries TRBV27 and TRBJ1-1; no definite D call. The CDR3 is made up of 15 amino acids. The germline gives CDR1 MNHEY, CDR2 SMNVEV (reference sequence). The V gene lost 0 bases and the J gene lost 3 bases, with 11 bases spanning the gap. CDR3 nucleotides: TGTGCCAGCAGTTTATCGTCCCGTGGGTACACTGAAGCTTTCTTT. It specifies CASSLSSRGYTEAFF.

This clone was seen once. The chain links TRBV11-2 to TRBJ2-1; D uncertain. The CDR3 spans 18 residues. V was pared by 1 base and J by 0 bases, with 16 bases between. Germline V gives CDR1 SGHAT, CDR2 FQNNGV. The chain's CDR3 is CASSLASSGRSSYNEQFF. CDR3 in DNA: TGTGCCAGCAGCTTAGCATCTTCAGGTAGAAGCTCCTACAATGAGCAGTTCTTC.

The CDR3 nucleotides are TGCAGCGTTCCGCCGGATGGGATGAACACTGAAGCTTTCTTT. It specifies CSVPPDGMNTEAFF. The chain is built from TRBV29-1 and TRBJ1-1; D is unresolved. CDR3 length equals 14 residues. CDR1 and CDR2 from the germline V gene are SQVTM and ANQGSEA. The V end was cut by 5 bases, the J end by 0 bases, with 13 bases between.

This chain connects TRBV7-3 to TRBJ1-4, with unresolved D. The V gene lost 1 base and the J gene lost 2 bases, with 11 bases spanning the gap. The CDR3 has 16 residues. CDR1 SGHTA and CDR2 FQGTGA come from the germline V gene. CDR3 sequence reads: CASSLILGRTNEKLFF. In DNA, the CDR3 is TGTGCCAGCAGCTTAATACTCGGGAGGACTAATGAAAAACTGTTTTTT.

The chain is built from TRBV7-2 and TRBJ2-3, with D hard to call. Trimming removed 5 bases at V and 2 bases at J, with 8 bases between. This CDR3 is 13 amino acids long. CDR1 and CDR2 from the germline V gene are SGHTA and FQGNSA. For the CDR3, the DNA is TGTGCCAGCAGCCGTGAGTCCACAGATACGCAGTATTTT. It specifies CASSRESTDTQYF.

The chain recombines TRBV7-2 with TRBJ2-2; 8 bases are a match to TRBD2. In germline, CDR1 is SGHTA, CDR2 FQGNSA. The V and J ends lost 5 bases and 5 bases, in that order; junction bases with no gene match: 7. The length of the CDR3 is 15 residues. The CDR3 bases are TGTGCCAGCAGCCCCAGGGTAGCGGGAACCGGGGAGCTGTTTTTT. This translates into CASSPRVAGTGELFF. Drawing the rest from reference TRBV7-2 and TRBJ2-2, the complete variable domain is GAGVSQSPSNKVTEKGKDVELRCDPISGHTALYWYRQSLGQGLEFLIYFQGNSAPDKSGLPSDRFSAERTGGSVSTLTIQRTQQEDSAVYLCASSPRVAGTGELFFGEGSRLTVL.

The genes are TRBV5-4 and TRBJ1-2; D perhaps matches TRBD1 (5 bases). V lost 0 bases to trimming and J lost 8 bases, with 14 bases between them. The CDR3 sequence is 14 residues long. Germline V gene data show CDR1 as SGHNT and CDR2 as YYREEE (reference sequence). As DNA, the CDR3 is TGTGCCAGCAGCTTGGCGGTACTCGGGACGGGCTACACCTTC. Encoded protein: CASSLAVLGTGYTF.

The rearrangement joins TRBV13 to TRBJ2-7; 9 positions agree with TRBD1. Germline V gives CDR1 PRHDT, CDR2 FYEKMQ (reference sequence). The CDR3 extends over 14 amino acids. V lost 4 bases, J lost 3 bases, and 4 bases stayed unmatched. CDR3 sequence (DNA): TGTGCCAGCAGCTCCGGGACAGGGAACTACGAGCAGTACTTC. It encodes CASSSGTGNYEQYF.

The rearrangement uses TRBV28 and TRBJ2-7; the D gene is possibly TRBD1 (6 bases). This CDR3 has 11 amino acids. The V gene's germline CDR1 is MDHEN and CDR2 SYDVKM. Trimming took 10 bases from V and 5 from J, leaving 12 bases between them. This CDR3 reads CATGERHEQYF. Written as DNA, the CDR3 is TGTGCCACAGGGGAGCGCCACGAGCAGTACTTC.

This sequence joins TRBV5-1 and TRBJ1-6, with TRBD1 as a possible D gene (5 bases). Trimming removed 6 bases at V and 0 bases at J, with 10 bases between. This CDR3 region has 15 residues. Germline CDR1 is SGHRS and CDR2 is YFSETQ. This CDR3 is CASKDTSSYNSPLHF. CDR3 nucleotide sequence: TGCGCCAGCAAGGACACGAGCTCCTATAATTCACCCCTCCACTTT.

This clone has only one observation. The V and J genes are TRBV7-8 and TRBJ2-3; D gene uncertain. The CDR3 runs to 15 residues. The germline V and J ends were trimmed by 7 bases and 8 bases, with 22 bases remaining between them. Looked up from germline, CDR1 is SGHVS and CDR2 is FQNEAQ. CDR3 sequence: CASTPDPFLHITQYF. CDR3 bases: TGTGCCAGCACCCCGGACCCCTTCCTCCATATTACGCAGTATTTT.

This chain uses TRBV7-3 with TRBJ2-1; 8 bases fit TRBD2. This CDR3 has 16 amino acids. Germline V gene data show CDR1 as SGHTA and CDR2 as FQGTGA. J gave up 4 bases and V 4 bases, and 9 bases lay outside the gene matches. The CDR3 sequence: CASSSQGLAYYNEQFF. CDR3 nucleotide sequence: TGTGCCAGCAGCTCACAAGGACTAGCTTATTACAATGAGCAGTTCTTC.

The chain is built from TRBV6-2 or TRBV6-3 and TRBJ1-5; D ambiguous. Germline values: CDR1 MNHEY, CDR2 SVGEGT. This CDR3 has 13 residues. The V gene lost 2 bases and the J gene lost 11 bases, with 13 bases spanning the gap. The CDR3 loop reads CASSYDTLGAQHF. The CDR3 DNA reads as TGTGCCAGCAGTTACGATACCCTCGGGGCCCAGCATTTT.

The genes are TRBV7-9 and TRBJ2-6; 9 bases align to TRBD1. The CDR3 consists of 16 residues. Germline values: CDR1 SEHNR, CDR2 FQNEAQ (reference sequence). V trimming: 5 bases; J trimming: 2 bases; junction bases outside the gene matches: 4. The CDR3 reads CASSPGTGTGANVLTF. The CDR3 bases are TGTGCCAGCAGCCCAGGGACAGGGACTGGGGCCAACGTCCTGACTTTC.

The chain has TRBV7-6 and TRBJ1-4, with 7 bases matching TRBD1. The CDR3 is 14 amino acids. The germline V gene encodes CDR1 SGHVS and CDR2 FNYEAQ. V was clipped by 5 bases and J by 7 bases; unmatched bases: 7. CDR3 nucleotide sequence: TGTGCCAGCAGCATCCGACAGGGACCTGAAAAACTGTTTTTT. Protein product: CASSIRQGPEKLFF.

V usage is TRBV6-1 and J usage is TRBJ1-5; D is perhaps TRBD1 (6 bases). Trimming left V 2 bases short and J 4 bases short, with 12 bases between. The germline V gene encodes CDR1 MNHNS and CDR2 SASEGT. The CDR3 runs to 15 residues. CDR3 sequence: CASSERGVSNQPQHF. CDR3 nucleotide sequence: TGTGCCAGCAGTGAAAGGGGGGTCAGTAATCAGCCCCAGCATTTT.

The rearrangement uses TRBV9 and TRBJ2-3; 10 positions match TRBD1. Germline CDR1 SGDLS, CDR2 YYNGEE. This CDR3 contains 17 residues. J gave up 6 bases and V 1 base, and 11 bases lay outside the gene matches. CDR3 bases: TGTGCCAGCAGCGTACAGGACAGGGGGATTCTCGTCGATACGCAGTATTTT. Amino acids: CASSVQDRGILVDTQYF.